Listed below are T cell receptor beta chains from one sample, sequenced in a study of T cell responses to AZD1222 COVID-19 vaccine. Data came from immunoSEQ multiplex PCR; TCRdb stores just in-frame clones and leaves some out. This table holds 75,000 to 95,000 clones, nearly 90% found once. The specimen comprised peripheral blood, sampled on day 0 of AZD1222 vaccination. These TCRs come from an adult in good health. Both conserved end residues are part of each CDR3.

TRBV15	CATSRDKGPGELFF
TRBV28	CAIPGGSGANVLTF
TRBV5-6	CASFGTDLNEQFF
TRBV9	CASSVVADTDTQYF
TRBV2	CASSEMGSPRQPQHF
TRBV4-1	CASSHRLAGGYNEQFF
TRBV7-9	CASSSGYGEQFF
TRBV11-3	CASSGRGEQYF
TRBV4-1	CASSQGSSGEREQFF
TRBV9	CASSPRPLSSSYNEQFF
TRBV6-5	CAAAVGSAGSYEQYF
TRBV28	CASREMSYQPQHF
TRBV15	CATSRVRLARNEQFF
TRBV10-3	CAISESKRDLYEQYF
TRBV12-3/TRBV12-4	CASSSGDYNEQFF
TRBV12-3/TRBV12-4	CASSFGPYEQYF
TRBV7-8	CASSTRLAGVHEQFF
TRBV6-2/TRBV6-3	CASSYLDYSNQPQHF
TRBV24-1	CATSDPDRGYGYTF
TRBV28	CASTPGGQGSQPQHF
TRBV7-2	CASSFRGSNTEAFF
TRBV6-5	CASRGQDSGNTIYF
TRBV28	CASSQQNNEQFF
TRBV27	CASSYTGAGYEQYF
TRBV6-6	CASQSTGSYGYTF
TRBV7-2	CASSSRWGRSYEQYF
TRBV11-2	CASSLGGGLDTQYF
TRBV11-2	CASSRVRSGGAYGYTF
TRBV11-3	CASSSGATKNIQYF
TRBV28	CASSLGQGNQPQHF
TRBV5-5	CASSLTWNYGYTF
TRBV6-5	CASSLWGAANEKLFF
TRBV4-1	CASSQGLRRVNEQFF
TRBV5-1	CASSLDLMGETQYF
TRBV9	CASSPRGLSNTEAFF
TRBV12-3/TRBV12-4	CASSQGSNEQFF
TRBV7-3	CASSLTVTGSTEAFF
TRBV28	CASSSPSLPNSGNTIYF
TRBV5-4	CASSLQGGSGNTIYF
TRBV6-5	CASSYGGYGYTF
TRBV12-3/TRBV12-4	CASRIQSEQFF
TRBV19	CASSIGASGNTIYF
TRBV11-2	CASSLDPGTGELFF
TRBV6-6	CASSEVGTGELFF
TRBV5-1	CASSLLAGDVNEQFF